This TCR beta chain was retrieved from a study of blood T cell repertoires in COVID-19 (dated by TCRdb to about 2020). Notes on the research overall: Samples from collaborators originated in the United States, Italy and Spain and spanned both the acute and convalescent phases of COVID-19. The prospective study material was composed of cDNA or gDNA derived from T cells, B-cell-depleted T cells, or PBMCs. Subjects who had been exposed to COVID-19, were actively infected with it, or had recovered from it provided the deeply sampled blood TCRbeta repertoires that made up the dataset. The repertoires were released in a freely available public database meant as a resource for research on the immune response to SARS-CoV-2. The samples were drawn from the first 160 participants of the ongoing ImmuneRACE study and from about 1,200 subjects provided by 6 global collaborators. Sample metadata almost always included a de-identified subject ID, COVID-19 status, age in years and sex. HLA class I and class II types, where available, came from metadata supplied by the sample provider rather than from assay-based typing. Broader findings and caveats from the paper: The amount of clinical and demographic metadata varied by source and participant and was provided uncurated.

Each collaborating institution followed its own protocols to collect whole blood in K2EDTA tubes. Collaborator samples were shipped for TCRbeta analysis as frozen whole blood, isolated PBMCs, or DNA extracted from either sample type. Turning to this clone: Its antigen remains unidentified. No base qualities exist here, and no much larger clone lies one base off it.

Including the terminal cysteine and phenylalanine, the CDR3 comprises 15 residues. Kept here is only the CDR3 DNA, which spans 45 bases and is read in frame from base 1. A distance of 12 bases separates the germline ends of V and J, which lose 6 bases and 0 bases respectively. The germline V gene specifies LGHNT as CDR1 and FRNRAP as CDR2. The immunoSEQ Assay, a bias-controlled multiplex PCR, was used to amplify TCRbeta CDR3 regions from genomic DNA. In the authors' own workflow: The number of nucleated cells in each sample was estimated from the amplification of reference gene primers within the assay. To quantify the absolute abundance of each unique TCRbeta CDR3 rearrangement, sequence reads were collapsed and filtered. For each sample, productive Simpson clonality was calculated as the square root of Simpson's diversity index across productive rearrangements. TCRdb's version of the immuneACCESS table is confined to in-frame rearrangements and falls short of the full clone set. An unresolved V gene accounts for under half of the shortfall where checked; the remainder is of unknown origin. V and J calls and clone size are those listed in that table; D and trimming were worked out from the DNA. The sample has more than 65,000 clones on record, 80% to 85% of them singletons. The leading ten clones occupy around 9.7% of the sample.

The sequenced sample was peripheral blood. Recombination joined TRBV12-5 with TRBJ1-3; no D gene call is confident. This receptor was obtained from a woman aged 80 or over with acute or convalescent COVID-19. The CDR3 region reads CASGRDGLSGNTIYF. In nucleotides, the sequence is TGTGCTAGTGGCCGAGACGGACTCTCTGGAAACACCATATATTTT.